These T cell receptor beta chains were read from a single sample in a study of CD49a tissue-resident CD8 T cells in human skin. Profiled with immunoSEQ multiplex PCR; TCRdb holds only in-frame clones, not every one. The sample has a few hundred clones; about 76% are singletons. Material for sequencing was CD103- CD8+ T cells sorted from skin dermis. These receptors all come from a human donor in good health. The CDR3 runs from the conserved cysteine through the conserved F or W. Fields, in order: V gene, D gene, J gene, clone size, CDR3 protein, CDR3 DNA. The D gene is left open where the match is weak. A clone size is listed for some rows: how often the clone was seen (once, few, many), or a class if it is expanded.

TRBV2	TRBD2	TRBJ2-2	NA	CASSDSGVLPGELFF	TGTGCCAGCAGTGATAGCGGGGTCCTACCCGGGGAGCTGTTTTTT
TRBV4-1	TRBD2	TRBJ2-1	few	CASSQETSGGYNEQFF	TGCGCCAGCAGCCAAGAGACTAGCGGGGGTTACAATGAGCAGTTCTTC
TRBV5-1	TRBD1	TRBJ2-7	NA	CASSLEGGAYEQYF	TGCGCCAGCAGCTTGGAAGGGGGCGCCTACGAGCAGTACTTC
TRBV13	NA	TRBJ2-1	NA	CATPSGRGDNEQFF	TGTGCCACCCCGTCGGGGAGGGGGGACAATGAGCAGTTCTTC
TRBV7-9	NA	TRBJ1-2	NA	CASSPPDSLNYGYTF	TGTGCCAGCAGCCCCCCGGACAGTCTAAACTATGGCTACACCTTC
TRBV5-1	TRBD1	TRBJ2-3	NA	CASSTQGDTQYF	TGCGCCAGCAGCACACAGGGGGATACGCAGTATTTT
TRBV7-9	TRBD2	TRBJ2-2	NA	CASSLGLAGNTGELFF	TGTGCCAGCAGCCTAGGACTAGCGGGTAACACCGGGGAGCTGTTTTTT
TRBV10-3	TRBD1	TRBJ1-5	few	CAISGGGQGFSNQPQHF	TGTGCCATCAGTGGCGGGGGACAGGGATTTAGCAATCAGCCCCAGCATTTT
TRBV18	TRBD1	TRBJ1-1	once	CASSPPYTTTGGGSEAFF	TGTGCCAGCTCACCACCTTACACTACCACAGGGGGCGGGAGTGAAGCTTTCTTT
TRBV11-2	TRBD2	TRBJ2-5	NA	CASSDWTSGRGETQYF	TGTGCCAGCAGCGACTGGACTAGCGGGAGAGGGGAGACCCAGTACTTC
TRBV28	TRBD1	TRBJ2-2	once	CASSVPRTGRTGELFF	TGTGCCAGCAGCGTCCCTCGGACAGGCCGCACCGGGGAGCTGTTTTTT
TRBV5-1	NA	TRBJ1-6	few	CASSGDISSPLHF	TGCGCCAGCAGCGGGGACATTAGTTCACCCCTCCACTTT
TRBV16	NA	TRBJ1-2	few	CASSQNREGYGYTF	TGTGCCAGCAGCCAAAACAGGGAAGGCTATGGCTACACCTTC
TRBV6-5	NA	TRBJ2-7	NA	CASSYSTTGSSYEQYF	TGTGCCAGCAGTTATTCCACGACGGGGAGCTCCTACGAGCAGTACTTC
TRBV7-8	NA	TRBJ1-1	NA	CASSSLHRADTEAFF	TGTGCCAGCAGCTCCTTGCACAGGGCGGACACTGAAGCTTTCTTT
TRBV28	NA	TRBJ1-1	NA	CASSPGGGVTEAFF	TGTGCCAGCAGTCCCGGGGGGGGCGTCACTGAAGCTTTCTTT
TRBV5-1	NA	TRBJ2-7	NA	CASSLPGSPPYEQYF	TGCGCCAGCAGCTTACCCGGGTCCCCCCCCTACGAGCAGTACTTC
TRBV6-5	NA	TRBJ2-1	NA	CASSYSKVRAYNEQFF	TGTGCCAGCAGTTACTCGAAAGTTCGAGCCTACAATGAGCAGTTCTTC
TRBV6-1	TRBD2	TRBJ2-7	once	CASSEGTSGSYEQYF	TGTGCCAGCAGTGAAGGGACTAGCGGCTCCTACGAGCAGTACTTC
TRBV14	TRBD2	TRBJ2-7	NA	CASSQGFGTSGMRPYEQYF	TGTGCCAGCAGCCAGGGGTTCGGGACTAGCGGGATGCGGCCCTACGAGCAGTACTTC
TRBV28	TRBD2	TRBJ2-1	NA	CASSFVDRVFTSGSIDEQFF	TGTGCCAGCAGTTTTGTGGACAGAGTATTCACTAGCGGGAGTATCGATGAGCAGTTCTTC
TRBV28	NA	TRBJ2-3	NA	CASSLFDQGITDTQYF	TGTGCCAGCAGTTTATTTGACCAGGGGATCACAGATACGCAGTATTTT
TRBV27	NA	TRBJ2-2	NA	CASSSMAGELFF	TGTGCCAGCAGTTCTATGGCCGGGGAGCTGTTTTTT
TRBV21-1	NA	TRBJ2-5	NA	CASSKPRQGHRETQYF	TGTGCCAGCAGCAAACCCCGACAGGGGCACCGAGAGACCCAGTACTTC
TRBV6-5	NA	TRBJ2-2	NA	CAAEGGGELFF	TGTGCCGCTGAAGGGGGCGGGGAGCTGTTTTTT
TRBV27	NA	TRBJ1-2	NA	CASSPTSGHGWRGYGYTF	TGTGCCAGCAGCCCTACTTCAGGGCATGGCTGGCGGGGCTATGGCTACACCTTC
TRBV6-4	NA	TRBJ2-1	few	CASSEGYQGNEQFF	TGTGCCAGCAGTGAGGGATATCAGGGGAATGAGCAGTTCTTC
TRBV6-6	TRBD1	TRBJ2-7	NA	CATGTGPSYEQYF	TGTGCTACAGGGACAGGGCCCTCCTACGAGCAGTACTTC
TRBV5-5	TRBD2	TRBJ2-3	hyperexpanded	CASSLGLRTSGRSDTQYF	TGTGCCAGCAGCTTGGGCCTCAGGACTAGCGGGAGGTCAGATACGCAGTATTTT
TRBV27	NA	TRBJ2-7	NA	CASSSNPLYEQYF	TGTGCCAGCAGTTCCAACCCACTCTACGAGCAGTACTTC
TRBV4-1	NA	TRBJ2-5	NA	CASRRARGETQYF	TGCGCCAGCCGGAGGGCCAGGGGGGAGACCCAGTACTTC
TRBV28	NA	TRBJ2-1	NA	CASSEGHEYNEQFF	TGTGCCAGCAGTGAGGGACATGAATACAATGAGCAGTTCTTC
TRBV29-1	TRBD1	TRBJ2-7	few	CSAWATGQGTYEQYF	TGCAGCGCTTGGGCTACGGGACAGGGAACCTACGAGCAGTACTTC